This record looks at one T cell receptor beta chain sequence and its context. Its antigen is not identified. These data belong to a study of T cell responses to AZD1222 COVID-19 vaccine. General study results and limits: Distributed over spike, vaccine-associated CD4 TCRs predominated at 160-218 and 743-854.

TCRdb keeps only in-frame clones here, not all; method: immunoSEQ multiplex PCR. The table lists some 93,000 clones, over 75% of them singletons. The specimen was peripheral blood, collected 28 days after the second AZD1222 dose. This TCR derives from an adult who received the AZD1222 COVID-19 vaccine.

The CDR3: CASSPRPGLVYEQYF. The CDR3 coding sequence is TGTGCCAGCAGCCCCCGTCCCGGACTAGTCTACGAGCAGTACTTC. J is TRBJ2-7 and V is TRBV9, with 7 bases matching TRBD2. The CDR3 is 15 amino acids. The germline gives CDR1 SGDLS, CDR2 YYNGEE. V was pared by 4 bases and J by 3 bases, with 10 bases of the junction left unmatched.